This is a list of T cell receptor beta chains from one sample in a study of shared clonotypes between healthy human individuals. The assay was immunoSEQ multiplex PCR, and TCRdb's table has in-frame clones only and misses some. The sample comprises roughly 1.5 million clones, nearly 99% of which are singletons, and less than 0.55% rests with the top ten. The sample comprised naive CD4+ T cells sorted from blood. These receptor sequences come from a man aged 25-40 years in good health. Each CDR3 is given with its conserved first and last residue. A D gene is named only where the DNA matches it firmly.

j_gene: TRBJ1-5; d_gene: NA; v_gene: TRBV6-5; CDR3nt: TGTGCCAGCAGTTATAAGGCGTTCAATCAGCCCCAGCATTTT; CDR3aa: CASSYKAFNQPQHF
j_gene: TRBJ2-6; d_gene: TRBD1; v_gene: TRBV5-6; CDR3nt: TGTGCCAGCAGCTTGCTGGGACAGGGGGATGGGGCCAACGTCCTGACTTTC; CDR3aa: CASSLLGQGDGANVLTF
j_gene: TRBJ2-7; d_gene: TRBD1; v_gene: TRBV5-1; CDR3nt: TGCGCCAGCTCGACAGGGGTCTACGAGCAGTACTTC; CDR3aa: CASSTGVYEQYF
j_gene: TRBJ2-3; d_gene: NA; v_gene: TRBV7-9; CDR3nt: TGTGCCAGCAGCCCTCGGACAGTCACAGATACGCAGTATTTT; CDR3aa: CASSPRTVTDTQYF
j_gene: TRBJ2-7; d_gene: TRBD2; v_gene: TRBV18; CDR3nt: TGTGCCAGCTCACCGAGGACTAGGGGTGACGAGCAGTACTTC; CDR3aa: CASSPRTRGDEQYF
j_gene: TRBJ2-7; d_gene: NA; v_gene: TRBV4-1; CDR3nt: TGCGCCAGCAGCCAAGTCAGGTCCGACCACGAGCAGTACTTC; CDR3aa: CASSQVRSDHEQYF
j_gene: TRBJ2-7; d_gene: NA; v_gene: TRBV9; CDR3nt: TGTGCCAGCAGCGTAGGTACGCAGTCCCGCTACGAGCAGTACTTC; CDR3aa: CASSVGTQSRYEQYF
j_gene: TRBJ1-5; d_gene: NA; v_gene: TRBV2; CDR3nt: TGTGCCAGCAGCGAGAGAACCACGATCAATCAGCCCCAGCATTTT; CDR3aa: CASSERTTINQPQHF
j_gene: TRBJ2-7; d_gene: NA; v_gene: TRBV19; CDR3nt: TGTGCCTCCGGGATCCTCCACGAGCAGTACTTC; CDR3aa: CASGILHEQYF
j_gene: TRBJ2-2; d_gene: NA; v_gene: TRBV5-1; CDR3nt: TGCGCCAGCAGCTCTAAGGGGATCAACACCGGGGAGCTGTTTTTT; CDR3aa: CASSSKGINTGELFF
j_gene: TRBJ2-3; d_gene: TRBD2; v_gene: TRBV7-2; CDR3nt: TGTGCCAGCAGCCCGGTGGCGGGAGGGTCCCAGTATTTT; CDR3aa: CASSPVAGGSQYF
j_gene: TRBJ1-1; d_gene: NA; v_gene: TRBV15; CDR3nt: TGTGCCACCAGCAGGTCGGGGGGGCTGGAAGCTTTCTTT; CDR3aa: CATSRSGGLEAFF
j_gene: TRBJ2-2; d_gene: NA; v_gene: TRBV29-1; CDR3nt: TGCAGCGTTGATGGCAGGAACACCGGGGAGCTGTTTTTT; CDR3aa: CSVDGRNTGELFF
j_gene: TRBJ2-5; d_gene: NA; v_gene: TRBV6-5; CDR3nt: TGTGCCAGCAGACTGACAGGTGGAACAAAGACCCAGTACTTC; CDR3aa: CASRLTGGTKTQYF
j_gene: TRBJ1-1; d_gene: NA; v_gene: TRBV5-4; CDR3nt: TGTGCCAGCAGCTTGAGTTCGATTAGCACTGAAGCTTTCTTT; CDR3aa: CASSLSSISTEAFF
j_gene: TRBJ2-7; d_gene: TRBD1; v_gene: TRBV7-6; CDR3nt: TGTGCCAGCAGCTTAGGGACAGGGGGCGTCTCCTACGAGCAGTACTTC; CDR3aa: CASSLGTGGVSYEQYF
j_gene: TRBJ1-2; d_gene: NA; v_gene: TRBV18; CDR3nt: TGTGCCAGCTCACCAAGCCGCTATGGCTACACCTTC; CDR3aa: CASSPSRYGYTF
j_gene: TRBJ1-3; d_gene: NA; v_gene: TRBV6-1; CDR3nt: TGTGCCAGCAGTACCACAGGAAACTCTGGAAACACCATATATTTT; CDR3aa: CASSTTGNSGNTIYF
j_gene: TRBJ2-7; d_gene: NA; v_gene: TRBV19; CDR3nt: TGTGCCAGTAGTATCATCAACGGGGACTACGAGCAGTACTTC; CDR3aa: CASSIINGDYEQYF
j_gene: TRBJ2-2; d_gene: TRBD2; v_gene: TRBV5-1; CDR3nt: TGCGCCAGCAGCCTCGGGACTAGCGGGATGACCGGGGAGCTGTTTTTT; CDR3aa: CASSLGTSGMTGELFF
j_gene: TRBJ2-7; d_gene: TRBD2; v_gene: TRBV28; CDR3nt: TGTGCCAGCAGTCACGGCGGGAGGGAGCAGTACTTC; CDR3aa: CASSHGGREQYF
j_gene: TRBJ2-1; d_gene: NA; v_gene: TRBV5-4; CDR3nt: TGTGCCAGCAGCCAAAGAGTTTTTTCGACTATCTCGAATGAGCAGTTCTTC; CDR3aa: CASSQRVFSTISNEQFF
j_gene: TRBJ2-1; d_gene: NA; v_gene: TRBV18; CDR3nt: TGTGCCAGCTCACCGAAGGATGAGCAGTTCTTC; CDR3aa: CASSPKDEQFF
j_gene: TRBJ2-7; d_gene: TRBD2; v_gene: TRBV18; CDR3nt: TGTGCCAGCTCACCTATGGGACTAGGACACTACGAGCAGTACTTC; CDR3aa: CASSPMGLGHYEQYF
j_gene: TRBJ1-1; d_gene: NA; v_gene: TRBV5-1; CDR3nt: TGCGCCAGCAGCTTGGGATTCGGGGGAGGCACTGAAGCTTTCTTT; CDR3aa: CASSLGFGGGTEAFF
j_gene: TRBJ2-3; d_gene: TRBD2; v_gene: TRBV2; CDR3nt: TGTGCCAGCAATTCCATGGGACTAGGCAGCACAGATACGCAGTATTTT; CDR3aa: CASNSMGLGSTDTQYF
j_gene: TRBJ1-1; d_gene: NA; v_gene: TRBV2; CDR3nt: TGTGCCAGCAGTGTATTAAGTCCAGCTTTCTTT; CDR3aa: CASSVLSPAFF
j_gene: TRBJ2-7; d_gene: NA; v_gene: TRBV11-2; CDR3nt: TGTGCCAGCAGCTTAAGTCTCGGGACGGTATTACGAGAGCAGTACTTC; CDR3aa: CASSLSLGTVLREQYF
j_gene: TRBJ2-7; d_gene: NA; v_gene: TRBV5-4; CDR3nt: TGTGCCAGCAGCTTCCAACCAATAAACGAGCAGTACTTC; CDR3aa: CASSFQPINEQYF